This TCR beta chain was profiled in a study of T cells in Graves' hyperthyroidism and ophthalmopathy. Amplification of TCR beta CDR3 regions used RNA as the template. Carried out on the TCR CDR3, a first-round RT-PCR used the HTBI primer set. A single record per CDR3 protein comes from TCRdb applying MiXCR to the multiplex PCR reads. The data contain 690,000 or so distinct CDR3 sequences, roughly a sixth of them seen just once; the ten biggest clones take up over 15%. Germline lookup yields CDR1 SEHNR and CDR2 FQNEAQ (reference sequence). V was clipped by 1 base and J by 5 bases; unmatched bases: 4. This CDR3 has 15 amino acids.

The origin of this receptor is a woman aged 50 to 60 with Graves' hyperthyroidism that later progressed to Graves' ophthalmopathy. The material sequenced was blood. The rearrangement uses TRBV7-9 and TRBJ2-1; 8 nucleotides match TRBD1. The CDR3 nucleotides read TGTGCCAGCAGCTTAGTTCAGGGGGCGGACAATGAGCAGTTCTTC. It specifies CASSLVQGADNEQFF.